The 19 T cell receptor beta chains presented below share a single source sample, sequenced in a study of memory CD4+ T cells and cytomegalovirus serostatus. The sort gate was single viable CD3+CD4+CD8-CD45RO+ cells for memory CD4+ T cells. TCRdb's table, derived via immunoSEQ multiplex PCR, lists solely in-frame clones and lacks some. The sample includes 75,000 to 90,000 clones, 80% of them seen just once. Input material: memory CD4+ T cells from blood. The receptor source for this set is an adult in good health and CMV-seronegative.

The chain combines TRBV19 with TRBJ2-2, with D tentatively TRBD1 (6 bases). V was shortened by 6 bases and J by 0 bases, with 14 bases between the two germline ends. Germline-derived CDR1 and CDR2 are LNHDA and SQIVND (reference sequence). The CDR3 length is 16 residues. The CDR3 loop is CASRSRQVSNTGELFF. CDR3 nucleotide sequence: TGTGCCAGTAGATCCCGACAGGTATCGAACACCGGGGAGCTGTTTTTT.

The rearrangement links TRBV5-1 to TRBJ2-2, with 8 nucleotides matching TRBD2. Germline CDR1 SGHRS, CDR2 YFSETQ. The V segment lost 5 bases and the J segment 2 bases; nucleotides outside the gene matches: 8. This CDR3 has 16 residues. CDR3 residues: CASRGGAGGNTGELFF. The CDR3 DNA sequence: TGCGCCAGCAGAGGAGGGGCGGGGGGCAACACCGGGGAGCTGTTTTTT.

On this clone itself: Sequence at one end of the junction differs from germline and may be a read error. CDR3 bases: TGTGCCAGCAGTGACACCCCCTATGAGCAGTACTTC. Residues: CASSDTPYEQYF. This chain connects TRBV2 to TRBJ2-7; D ambiguous. The V gene's germline CDR1 is SNHLY and CDR2 FYNNEI. CDR3 length equals 12 residues.

This chain joins TRBV20-1 and TRBJ2-5; D tentatively fits TRBD1 or TRBD2 (5 bases each). The CDR3 loop spans 11 amino acids. Per germline, CDR1 DFQATT and CDR2 SNEGSKA (reference sequence). The germline V and J ends were trimmed by 7 bases and 1 base, with 7 bases remaining between them. CDR3 bases: TGCAGTGGGGGGTTCCAAGAGACCCAGTACTTC. Protein product: CSGGFQETQYF.

The rearrangement links TRBV7-2 to TRBJ2-2, with 11 bases fitting TRBD2. After removal of 3 bases from V and 4 bases from J, the junction contained 4 bases not matched to a gene. Per germline, CDR1 SGHTA and CDR2 FQGNSA. The CDR3 is 16 residues long. The CDR3 DNA is TGTGCCAGCAGCTTTATTCTAGCGGGGGGCACCGGGGAGCTGTTTTTT. Translation gives CASSFILAGGTGELFF.

This clone was counted between two and nine times. This chain uses TRBV28 with TRBJ1-1; no clear D. CDR3 length equals 14 residues. Per the germline V gene, CDR1 is MDHEN and CDR2 is SYDVKM. The V gene lost 3 bases and the J gene lost 1 base, with 9 bases spanning the gap. The CDR3 DNA is TGTGCCAGCAGTTTCCGCGGCGCGAACACTGAAGCTTTCTTT. Translating it yields CASSFRGANTEAFF.

This rearrangement joins TRBV7-9 to TRBJ1-2, with D hard to call. Deletions cut 5 bases from V and 4 bases from J, with 17 bases between. CDR3 size: 15 residues. Germline V gene lookup returns CDR1 SEHNR and CDR2 FQNEAQ (reference sequence). The CDR3 here is CASSNPHTSVYGYTF. The CDR3 DNA reads as TGTGCCAGCAGCAATCCCCACACCTCGGTCTATGGCTACACCTTC.

This chain uses TRBV19 with TRBJ2-7; D is perhaps TRBD1 or TRBD2 (6 bases each). The CDR3 contains 15 residues. Trimming pared 5 bases from V and 3 bases from J, leaving 17 bases between. In germline, CDR1 is LNHDA, CDR2 SQIVND (reference sequence). The CDR3 region is CASSGIGGLFYEQYF. CDR3 sequence (DNA): TGTGCCAGTAGTGGGATCGGGGGCCTCTTCTACGAGCAGTACTTC.

The chain couples TRBV29-1 to TRBJ1-2, with TRBD1 matching 9 bases. V dropped 3 bases and J dropped 5; count of bases not matched to a gene: 4. CDR1 is SQVTM and CDR2 is ANQGSEA in the germline V gene. The CDR3 extends over 13 amino acids. For the CDR3, the DNA is TGCAGCGTTGACCACAGGGGGCCATATGGCTACACCTTC. This codes for CSVDHRGPYGYTF.

This clone occurred a few times. Other DNA sequences from this sample encode an identical CDR3 as well. This sequence joins TRBV18 and TRBJ1-1; D is unclear. Germline lookup yields CDR1 KGHSH and CDR2 LQKENI. The CDR3 runs 13 residues. V lost 2 bases, J lost 3 bases, and 7 bases lay in between. The CDR3 nucleotides are TGTGCCAGCTCACCATCGGTTGACACTGAAGCTTTCTTT. Residues: CASSPSVDTEAFF.

The V call is TRBV5-6, the J call TRBJ1-2; D unresolved. Germline V CDR1 and CDR2: SGHDT, YYEEEE. Trimming removed 4 bases from V and 5 bases from J, with 12 bases in between. The CDR3 covers 13 residues. The CDR3 sequence: CASSLPAGYGYTF. The CDR3 DNA reads TGTGCCAGCAGCCTCCCAGCTGGTTATGGCTACACCTTC.

The rearrangement links TRBV6-1 to TRBJ2-5, with 14 bases fitting TRBD2. CDR1 MNHNS and CDR2 SASEGT come from the germline V gene. There are 14 residues in the CDR3. The V segment lost 10 bases and the J segment 4 bases; nucleotides outside the gene matches: 5. This CDR3 is CATGTSGGIETQYF. The DNA for the CDR3 is TGTGCCACAGGGACTAGCGGGGGTATAGAGACCCAGTACTTC.

V is TRBV6-1 and J is TRBJ2-7, with D possibly matching TRBD1 (6 bases). The V gene lost 7 bases and the J gene lost 2 bases, with 12 bases spanning the gap. Germline-derived CDR1 and CDR2 are MNHNS and SASEGT. CDR3 length: 13 residues. CDR3 protein: CASTRTETYEQYF. Written as DNA, the CDR3 is TGTGCCAGCACTCGGACAGAAACCTACGAGCAGTACTTC.

The CDR3 nucleotides are TGTGCCAGCAGCTTAAACAGGGCGAACACTGAAGCTTTCTTT. The encoded protein is CASSLNRANTEAFF. This chain uses TRBV7-2 with TRBJ1-1; maybe TRBD1 (6 bases). Germline V lookup: CDR1 SGHTA, CDR2 FQGNSA. The CDR3 consists of 14 residues. The V end was cut by 2 bases, the J end by 1 base, with 8 bases between.

This clone was counted between two and nine times. This sequence joins TRBV5-6 and TRBJ1-2; D perhaps matches TRBD1 (6 bases). Trimming pared 5 bases from V and 4 bases from J, leaving 15 bases between. The V gene's germline CDR1 is SGHDT and CDR2 YYEEEE. The CDR3 extends over 14 amino acids. The CDR3 protein is CASRPIQGFYGYTF. The CDR3 DNA reads as TGTGCCAGCAGGCCCATACAGGGATTCTATGGCTACACCTTC.

The V gene is TRBV11-1, the J gene TRBJ1-1; D unclear. The CDR3 covers 13 residues. The germline V gene encodes CDR1 SGHAT and CDR2 FQDESV (reference sequence). V gave up 3 bases and J gave up 1 base, with 6 bases separating them. The CDR3 sequence: CASSFNENTEAFF. As DNA, the CDR3 is TGTGCCAGCAGCTTTAACGAGAACACTGAAGCTTTCTTT.

The table lists this clone with a count of one. V usage is TRBV10-3 and J usage is TRBJ1-4; D remains ambiguous. The CDR3 covers 14 residues. The V gene's germline CDR1 is ENHRY and CDR2 SYGVKD. V lost 3 bases and J 4 bases, leaving 9 bases between the germline ends. CDR3 coding DNA: TGTGCCATCAGTGAAGTGGACTTTAATGAAAAACTGTTTTTT. Its translation: CAISEVDFNEKLFF.

V is TRBV2 and J is TRBJ2-3; a weak D match, TRBD2 (7 bases). The germline V gene encodes CDR1 SNHLY and CDR2 FYNNEI. V lost 9 bases to trimming and J lost 4 bases, with 14 bases between them. The CDR3 length is 13 residues. The CDR3 nucleotides are TGTGCCAGAGGAGGGGGGGCGGCAGATACGCAGTATTTT. It translates to CARGGGAADTQYF.

The gene calls are TRBV19 and TRBJ2-5; no firm D call. CDR3 length: 11 residues. V shed 3 bases and J shed 1 base, with 0 bases lying between them. Germline V gene sequence: CDR1 LNHDA, CDR2 SQIVND (reference sequence). This CDR3 is CASSIQETQYF. The CDR3 region has the DNA TGTGCCAGTAGTATCCAAGAGACCCAGTACTTC.